Sequencing of this T cell receptor beta chain was carried out in a study of cytomegalovirus exposure and HLA in healthy donors. Both 60 Vbeta primers and 13 Jbeta primers went into the PCR. TCRdb's copy holds only in-frame clones and misses some; the assay was immunoSEQ multiplex PCR. In total, the table holds about 130,000 clones. With 6 bases removed from V and 6 bases from J, the gap between germline ends came to 18 bases. The CDR3 loop spans 15 amino acids. The germline V gene has CDR1 SQVTM and CDR2 ANQGSEA. The study's findings and limits: A later analysis linked around 17,000 TCR beta sequences to HLA alleles at 0.05 false discovery rate.

Comments on this clone: Its matching antigen is unknown.

The sequence derives from a man aged 40-55 years in good health and CMV-seronegative. The sequencing sample was made of PBMCs. This chain uses TRBV29-1 with TRBJ2-6; no clear D. CDR3 sequence (DNA): TGCAGCGTCCCTAAGGTTGGAGTTGAGGCCAACGTCCTGACTTTC. As protein: CSVPKVGVEANVLTF.